This record looks at one TCR beta chain sequence and its context. V was cut by 4 bases and J by 4 bases, with 10 bases left in between. In germline, CDR1 is MNHEY, CDR2 SVGEGT. The CDR3 extends over 13 amino acids. This sample is drawn from a study of blood T cell repertoires in COVID-19. The table came from immunoSEQ multiplex PCR; TCRdb's copy has only in-frame clones and leaves some out. The sample yields 300,000 to 450,000 clones, 70% to 90% seen once. The sample comprised peripheral blood. The V call is TRBV6-2 or TRBV6-3, the J call TRBJ2-5; tentatively, D is TRBD1 (5 bases). This clonotype was sampled from a human donor in a cohort sampled during active COVID-19. In nucleotides, the CDR3 is TGTGCCAGCAGTTGGGAAGGGGCAGAGACCCAGTACTTC. It yields the protein CASSWEGAETQYF.